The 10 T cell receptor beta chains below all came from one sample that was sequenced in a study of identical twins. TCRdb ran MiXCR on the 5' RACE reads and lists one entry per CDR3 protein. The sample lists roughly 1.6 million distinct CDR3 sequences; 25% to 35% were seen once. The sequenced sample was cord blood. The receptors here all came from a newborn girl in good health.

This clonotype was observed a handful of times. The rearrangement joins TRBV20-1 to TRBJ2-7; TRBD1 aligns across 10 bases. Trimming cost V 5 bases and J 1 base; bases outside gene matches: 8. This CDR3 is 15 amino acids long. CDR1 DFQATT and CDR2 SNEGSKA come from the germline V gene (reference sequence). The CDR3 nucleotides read TGCAGTGCTCGGATTGGGGACAGGGGATCCTACGAGCAGTACTTC. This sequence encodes CSARIGDRGSYEQYF.

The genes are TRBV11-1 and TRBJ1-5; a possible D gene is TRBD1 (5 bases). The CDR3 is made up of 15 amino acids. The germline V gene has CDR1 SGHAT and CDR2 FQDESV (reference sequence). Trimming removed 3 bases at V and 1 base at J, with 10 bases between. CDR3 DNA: TGTGCCAGCAGCTTTGGCAGGGCAAGCAATCAGCCCCAGCATTTT. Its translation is CASSFGRASNQPQHF.

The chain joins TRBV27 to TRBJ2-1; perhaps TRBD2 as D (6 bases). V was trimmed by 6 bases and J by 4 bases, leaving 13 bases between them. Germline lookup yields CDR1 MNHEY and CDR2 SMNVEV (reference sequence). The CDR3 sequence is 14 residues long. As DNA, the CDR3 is TGTGCCAGCAGCCGAACGGGACTGTACAATGAGCAGTTCTTC. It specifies CASSRTGLYNEQFF.

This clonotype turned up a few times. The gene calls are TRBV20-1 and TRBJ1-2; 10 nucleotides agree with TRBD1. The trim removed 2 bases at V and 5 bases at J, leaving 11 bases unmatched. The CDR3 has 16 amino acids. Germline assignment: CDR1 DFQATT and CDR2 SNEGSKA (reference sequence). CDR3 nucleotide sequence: TGCAGTGCTAGAACACCCGGGACAGGGGTATGGTATGGCTACACCTTC. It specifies CSARTPGTGVWYGYTF.

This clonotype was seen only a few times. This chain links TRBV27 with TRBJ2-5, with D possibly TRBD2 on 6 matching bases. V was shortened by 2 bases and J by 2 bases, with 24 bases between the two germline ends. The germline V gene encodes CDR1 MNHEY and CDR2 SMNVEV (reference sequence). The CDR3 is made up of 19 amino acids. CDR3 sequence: CASSLVGTQIRTKQETQYF. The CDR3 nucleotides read TGTGCCAGCAGTTTAGTTGGGACTCAGATTAGGACTAAGCAAGAGACCCAGTACTTC.

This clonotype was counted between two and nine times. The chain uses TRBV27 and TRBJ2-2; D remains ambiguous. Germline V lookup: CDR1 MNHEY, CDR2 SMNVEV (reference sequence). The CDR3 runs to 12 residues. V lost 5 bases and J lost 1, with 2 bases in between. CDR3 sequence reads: CASSMNTGELFF. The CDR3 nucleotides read TGTGCCAGCAGTATGAACACCGGGGAGCTGTTTTTT.

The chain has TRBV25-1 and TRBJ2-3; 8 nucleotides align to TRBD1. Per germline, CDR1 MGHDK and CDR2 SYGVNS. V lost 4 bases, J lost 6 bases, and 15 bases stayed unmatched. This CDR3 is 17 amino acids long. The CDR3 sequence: CASSGESQGGSSDTQYF. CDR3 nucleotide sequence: TGTGCCAGCAGTGGGGAGTCACAGGGGGGCTCCTCGGATACGCAGTATTTT.

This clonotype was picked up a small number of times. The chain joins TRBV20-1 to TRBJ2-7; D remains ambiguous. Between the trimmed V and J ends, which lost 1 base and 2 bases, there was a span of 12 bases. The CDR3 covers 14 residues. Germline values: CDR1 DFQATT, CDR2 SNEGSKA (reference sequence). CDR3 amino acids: CSARVAFGPYEQYF. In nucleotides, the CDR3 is TGCAGTGCTAGAGTGGCCTTTGGACCCTACGAGCAGTACTTC.

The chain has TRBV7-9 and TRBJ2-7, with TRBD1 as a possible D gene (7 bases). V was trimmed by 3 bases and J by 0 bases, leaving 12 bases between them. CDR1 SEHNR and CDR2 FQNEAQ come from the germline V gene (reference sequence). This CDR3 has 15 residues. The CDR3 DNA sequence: TGTGCCAGCAGCTTGGCGGGACAGCGCTCCTACGAGCAGTACTTC. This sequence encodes CASSLAGQRSYEQYF.

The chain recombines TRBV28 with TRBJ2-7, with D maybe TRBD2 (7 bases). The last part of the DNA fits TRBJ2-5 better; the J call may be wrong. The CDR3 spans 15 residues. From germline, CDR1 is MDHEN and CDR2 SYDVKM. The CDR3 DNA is TGTGCCAGCAGTCCTGGGGGGGCGGGAGAAGAGACCCAGTACTTC. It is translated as CASSPGGAGEETQYF.